Sequencing of this T cell receptor beta chain was carried out in a study of Ad26.COV2.S vaccination and SARS-CoV-2 variants. The study's findings and limits: Recipients given vaccine exceeded placebo recipients in spike-specific TCR breadth. Reportedly, after vaccination the spike-specific CD8+ and CD4+ T cell responses displayed substantial breadth.

TCRdb's copy holds only in-frame clones and misses some; the assay was immunoSEQ multiplex PCR. The sample has over 130,000 clones, around 86% seen once. About this clone: Its specificity is unknown.

Germline CDR1 MGHRA, CDR2 YSYEKL. This CDR3 spans 13 amino acids. The V end was cut by 1 base, the J end by 3 bases, with 6 bases between. This TCR was sampled from a human donor who had recovered from COVID-19. This sequence joins TRBV4-1 and TRBJ1-2, with D uncertain. Sequences were derived from peripheral blood, sampled after recovery from COVID-19. CDR3 sequence reads: CASSQVSDYGYTF. The CDR3 DNA sequence: TGCGCCAGCAGCCAAGTCTCGGACTATGGCTACACCTTC.